The 16 T cell receptor beta chains listed next were all sequenced from one sample in a study of blood T cell repertoires in COVID-19. This table comes from immunoSEQ multiplex PCR, and its TCRdb copy is limited to in-frame clones, with some not included. Of some 42,000 clones listed, under 80% are singletons. Material: peripheral blood. Receptor source: a man older than 75 with acute or convalescent COVID-19.

The chain uses TRBV7-9 and TRBJ2-5, with D possibly TRBD1 on 6 matching bases. The CDR3 totals 16 residues. Germline loops: CDR1 SEHNR, CDR2 FQNEAQ (reference sequence). Trimming stripped 5 bases from V and 2 bases from J, with 18 bases between. This CDR3 reads CASSRRFQGTQETQYF. The CDR3 DNA follows: TGTGCCAGCAGCCGCCGGTTTCAGGGGACACAAGAGACCCAGTACTTC.

This CDR3 is CASSLVTGLAGGNTQYF. In DNA form, the CDR3 reads TGTGCCAGCAGCTTAGTGACAGGACTAGCGGGGGGGAATACGCAGTATTTT. The V gene is TRBV7-6, the J gene TRBJ2-3; 15 positions match TRBD2. Germline loops: CDR1 SGHVS, CDR2 FNYEAQ. The CDR3 has 17 residues. With 1 base clipped from V and 7 bases from J, the junction kept 6 bases outside the gene matches.

As regards this clone: The junction shows a germline mismatch at one end, possibly a read error. The J gene is TRBJ1-2, the V gene TRBV5-1, with no clear D. The CDR3 contains 14 residues. Germline V gene lookup returns CDR1 SGHRS and CDR2 YFSETQ. The CDR3 protein is CASSLEAANYDYTF. In DNA, the CDR3 is TGCGCCAGCAGCTTGGAGGCAGCTAACTATGACTACACCTTC.

The chain has TRBV20-1 and TRBJ1-2, with a possible D match to TRBD1 (6 bases). The CDR3 is 11 residues long. Per the germline V gene, CDR1 is DFQATT and CDR2 is SNEGSKA (reference sequence). The CDR3 coding sequence is TGCGGGACATCCTCTAACTATGGCTACACCTTC. It yields the protein CGTSSNYGYTF.

This clone was seen just once. This chain joins TRBV21-1 and TRBJ2-3; the table's D call of TRBD1 was not tested on the DNA. TRBV21-1 is reported as a pseudogene. This CDR3 has 16 residues. Written as DNA, the CDR3 is TGTGCCAGCAGCGGGGGTGGGACAGGGTTTTCGGATACGCAGTATTTT. Translated: CASSGGGTGFSDTQYF.

CDR3 amino acids: CASSLLAGVGGELFF. DNA for the CDR3: TGTGCCAGTAGCCTACTAGCGGGGGTGGGCGGGGAGCTGTTTTTT. The chain uses TRBV19 and TRBJ2-2, with 11 bases that match TRBD2. Germline V CDR1 and CDR2: LNHDA, SQIVND (reference sequence). The trim removed 6 bases at V and 7 bases at J, leaving 7 bases unmatched. The CDR3 extends over 15 amino acids.

V gene TRBV11-2 combines with J gene TRBJ1-1; 7 positions match TRBD1. V trimming: 5 bases; J trimming: 0 bases; junction bases outside the gene matches: 15. Germline V gives CDR1 SGHAT, CDR2 FQNNGV. The CDR3 covers 18 residues. Here the CDR3 DNA reads TGTGCCAGCAGCACCCTCCCGGGACAGAAGAGAATGAACACTGAAGCTTTCTTT. This encodes CASSTLPGQKRMNTEAFF.

The chain has TRBV2 and TRBJ2-7, with TRBD1 as a possible D gene (5 bases). Germline CDR1 is SNHLY and CDR2 is FYNNEI. The CDR3 sequence is 16 residues long. Between the trimmed V and J ends, which lost 1 base and 3 bases, there was a span of 16 bases. The CDR3 nucleotides are TGTGCCAGCAGTGAAGGTGGAGACAGCAAAGTCTACGAGCAGTACTTC. It translates to CASSEGGDSKVYEQYF.

This clone turned up a few times. The gene calls are TRBV3-1 (or the pseudogene TRBV3-2) and TRBJ2-2, with D tentatively TRBD1 (5 bases). Germline V gene sequence: CDR1 LGHDT, CDR2 YNNKEL (reference sequence). V was shortened by 5 bases and J by 2 bases, with 9 bases between the two germline ends. The CDR3 totals 14 residues. CDR3 amino acids: CASSFGQNTGELFF. CDR3 DNA sequence: TGTGCCAGCAGCTTTGGACAAAACACCGGGGAGCTGTTTTTT.

This clone showed up just a few times. This sequence joins TRBV5-1 and TRBJ1-1; D gene uncertain. The CDR3 length is 12 residues. The germline V and J ends were trimmed by 5 bases and 3 bases, with 8 bases remaining between them. Germline V gene sequence: CDR1 SGHRS, CDR2 YFSETQ. DNA for the CDR3: TGCGCCAGCAGGGTAACGGACACTGAAGCTTTCTTT. Translating it yields CASRVTDTEAFF.

This chain connects TRBV10-1 to TRBJ1-5; 9 nucleotides line up with TRBD1. The ends lost 9 bases at V and 7 bases at J; junction bases unmatched: 7. The CDR3 is 13 amino acids. Germline V gene data show CDR1 as WNHNN and CDR2 as SYGVQD (reference sequence). The CDR3 sequence is CASRGDRVQPQHF. CDR3 DNA sequence: TGCGCCAGTCGGGGGGACAGGGTCCAGCCCCAGCATTTT.

V usage is TRBV6-5 and J usage is TRBJ2-7; TRBD2 matches at 13 bases. V shed 4 bases, J shed 4 bases, and the junction held 4 bases outside the gene matches. The germline V gene encodes CDR1 MNHEY and CDR2 SVGAGI. The length of the CDR3 is 15 residues. This CDR3 is CASSFTSGRGYEQYF. Here the CDR3 DNA reads TGTGCCAGCAGTTTTACTAGCGGGAGGGGGTACGAGCAGTACTTC.

The chain combines TRBV6-1 with TRBJ2-6, with D unclear. Between the trimmed V and J ends, which lost 4 bases and 0 bases, there was a span of 10 bases. The CDR3 contains 16 residues. The germline V gene has CDR1 MNHNS and CDR2 SASEGT. The CDR3 sequence is CASSASRTSGANVLTF. The CDR3 DNA is TGTGCCAGCAGTGCATCGAGAACCTCTGGGGCCAACGTCCTGACTTTC.

V is TRBV7-9 and J is TRBJ2-2; 9 bases align to TRBD2. V lost 3 bases and J lost 4; bases outside the gene matches: 3. Germline loops: CDR1 SEHNR, CDR2 FQNEAQ (reference sequence). The CDR3 sequence is 15 residues long. This chain's CDR3 is CASSFFSGGTGELFF. As DNA, the CDR3 is TGTGCCAGCAGCTTTTTTAGCGGGGGCACCGGGGAGCTGTTTTTT.

This chain joins TRBV18 and TRBJ1-5, with a tentative D call TRBD1 (6 bases). The CDR3 has 14 residues. Trimming removed 1 base from V and 6 bases from J, with 10 bases in between. CDR1 is KGHSH and CDR2 is LQKENI in the germline V gene. CDR3 sequence (DNA): TGTGCCAGCTCACCACTGGACAGCGCTCAGCCCCAGCATTTT. The encoded protein is CASSPLDSAQPQHF.

The V call is TRBV5-6, the J call TRBJ1-4, with 8 nucleotides matching TRBD1. In germline, CDR1 is SGHDT, CDR2 YYEEEE. CDR3 length: 16 residues. J gave up 8 bases and V 0 bases, and 9 bases lay outside the gene matches. The CDR3 nucleotides are TGTGCCAGCAGCTTGGTGGACAGGGCGGGGAACGAAAAACTGTTTTTT. This sequence encodes CASSLVDRAGNEKLFF.